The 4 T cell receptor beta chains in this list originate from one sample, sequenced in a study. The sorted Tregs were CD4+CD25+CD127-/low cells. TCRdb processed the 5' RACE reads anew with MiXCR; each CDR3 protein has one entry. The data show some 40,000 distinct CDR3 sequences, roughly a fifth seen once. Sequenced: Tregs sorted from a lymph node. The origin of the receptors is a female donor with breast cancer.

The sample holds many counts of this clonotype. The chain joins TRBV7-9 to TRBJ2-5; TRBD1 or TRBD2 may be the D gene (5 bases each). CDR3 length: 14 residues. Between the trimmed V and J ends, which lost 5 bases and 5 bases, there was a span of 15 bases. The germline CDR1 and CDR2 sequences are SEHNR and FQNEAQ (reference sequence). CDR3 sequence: CASSSLGVGETQYF. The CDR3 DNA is TGTGCCAGCAGCAGTCTGGGGGTCGGGGAGACCCAGTACTTC.

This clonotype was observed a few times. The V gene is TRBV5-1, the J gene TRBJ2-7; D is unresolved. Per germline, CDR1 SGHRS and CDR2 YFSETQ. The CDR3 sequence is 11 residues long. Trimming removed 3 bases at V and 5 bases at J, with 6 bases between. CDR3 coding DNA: TGCGCCAGCAGCTCCTTCAACGAGCAGTACTTC. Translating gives CASSSFNEQYF.

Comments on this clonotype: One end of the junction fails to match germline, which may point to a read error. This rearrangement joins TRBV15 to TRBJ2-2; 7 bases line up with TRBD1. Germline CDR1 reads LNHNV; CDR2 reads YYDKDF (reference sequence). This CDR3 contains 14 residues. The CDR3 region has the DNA TGTGCCACCAGCAGAGATGAGGGGGCCGGGGAGCTGGTTTTT. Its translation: CATSRDEGAGELVF.

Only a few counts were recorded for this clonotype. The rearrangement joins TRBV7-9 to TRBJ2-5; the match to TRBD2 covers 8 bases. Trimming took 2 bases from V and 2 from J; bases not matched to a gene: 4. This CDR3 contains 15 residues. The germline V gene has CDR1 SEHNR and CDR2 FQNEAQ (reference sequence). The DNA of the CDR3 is TGTGCCAGCAGCTTAACTAGCGGCGGGCAAGAGACCCAGTACTTC. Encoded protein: CASSLTSGGQETQYF.